The 9 T cell receptor beta chains reported below all come from one sample, sequenced in a study of CXCR3-negative and CXCR3-positive naive CD8 T cells. The authors prepared UMI-labeled TRB cDNA libraries by 5' RACE. TCRdb re-called the 5' RACE reads and catalogs CDR3 proteins one per entry, DNA excluded. The table counts over 55,000 distinct CDR3 sequences; 23% lies in the top ten. The sample taken for sequencing was memory CD8+ T cells from blood. The receptors were gathered from a human donor in good health. Some clones in this sample may be carry-over from other donors' samples.

The rearrangement joins TRBV29-1 to TRBJ2-3; checking the TCRdb D call of TRBD2 is not possible without DNA. The germline gives CDR1 SQVTM, CDR2 ANQGSEA. CDR3 size: 14 residues. The chain's CDR3 is CSARLAGAADTQYF.

This chain links TRBV3-1 with TRBJ2-5; TCRdb names TRBD2, which stays unverified in the absence of DNA. Germline V gene sequence: CDR1 LGHDT, CDR2 YNNKEL (reference sequence). The CDR3 runs to 18 residues. CDR3 sequence reads: CASCQEGAAGVGLETQYF.

V is TRBV6-6 and J is TRBJ2-3. This CDR3 region has 14 residues. Germline V gives CDR1 MNHNY, CDR2 SVGAGI (reference sequence). CDR3 loop: CASSYGGNTDTQYF.

The rearrangement uses TRBV6-5 and TRBJ1-1. The CDR3 spans 12 residues. CDR1 and CDR2 (germline): MNHEY, SVGAGI. The CDR3 sequence is CASRFGGTEAFF.

The V call is TRBV2, the J call TRBJ2-2. Germline V gene sequence: CDR1 SNHLY, CDR2 FYNNEI. The CDR3 is 14 residues long. The CDR3 sequence is CASSEQAWGGELFF.

V gene TRBV12-3 or TRBV12-4 combines with J gene TRBJ1-5. The CDR3 is 12 amino acids. CDR3 in amino acids: CASRGEDQPQHF.

This chain connects TRBV20-1 to TRBJ2-1; with no DNA, the TCRdb D assignment of TRBD1 cannot be verified. This CDR3 comprises 14 residues. Per the germline V gene, CDR1 is DFQATT and CDR2 is SNEGSKA (reference sequence). This CDR3 is CSARGGGTYNEQFF.

This chain connects TRBV28 to TRBJ2-3. Germline assignment: CDR1 MDHEN and CDR2 SYDVKM. CDR3 length: 13 amino acids. The CDR3 loop is CANNDGNTDTQYF.

The chain links TRBV7-3 to TRBJ2-1. The CDR3 consists of 13 residues. Germline-derived CDR1 and CDR2 are SGHTA and FQGTGA. The CDR3 is CASSSEPYNEQFF.